This entry lists 19 T cell receptor beta chains sequenced from one sample in a study of chemoradiotherapy in HPV16-positive cancers. The method was immunoSEQ multiplex PCR; TCRdb's version includes in-frame clones alone and lacks a portion of them. The sample shows 16,000 or so clones, 60% to 85% of them seen only once. The specimen was taken from a patient who underwent chemoradiotherapy. Source of these receptors: a human donor with HPV-associated anogenital cancer.

The V call is TRBV6-1, the J call TRBJ1-6; no clear D gene. CDR1 and CDR2 (germline): MNHNS, SASEGT. The CDR3 sequence is 14 residues long. Between the trimmed V and J ends, which lost 0 bases and 10 bases, there was a span of 10 bases. CDR3: CASSEAVPTSPLHF. The CDR3 DNA sequence: TGTGCCAGCAGTGAAGCGGTTCCTACCTCACCCCTCCACTTT.

The chain couples TRBV4-3 to TRBJ1-5, with 9 positions matching TRBD1. Trimming took 0 bases from V and 6 from J; bases not matched to a gene: 3. CDR3 length: 15 residues. Looked up from germline, CDR1 is LGHNA and CDR2 is YSLEER. CDR3 residues: CASSQDDRGFQPQHF. CDR3 nucleotide sequence: TGCGCCAGCAGCCAAGATGACAGGGGGTTTCAGCCCCAGCATTTT.

V gene TRBV7-2 combines with J gene TRBJ2-1; either TRBD1 or TRBD2 may fit D (6 bases each). CDR1 and CDR2 from the germline V gene are SGHTA and FQGNSA. V was shortened by 8 bases and J by 4 bases, with 9 bases between the two germline ends. This CDR3 contains 12 residues. The CDR3: CASGGRYNEQFF. CDR3 sequence (DNA): TGTGCCAGCGGGGGGCGATACAATGAGCAGTTCTTC.

The CDR3 region has the DNA TGCGCCAGCAGCTTGAGGGGTCGACAGGGCCTGGTTAACACTGAAGCTTTCTTT. Its translation: CASSLRGRQGLVNTEAFF. The gene calls are TRBV5-1 and TRBJ1-1; 7 bases map to TRBD1. The V and J ends lost 1 base and 2 bases, in that order; junction bases with no gene match: 14. Germline loops: CDR1 SGHRS, CDR2 YFSETQ. This CDR3 comprises 18 residues.

V usage is TRBV29-1 and J usage is TRBJ1-2; D is ambiguous. Trimming left V 2 bases short and J 3 bases short, with 13 bases between. This CDR3 region has 14 residues. Germline V lookup: CDR1 SQVTM, CDR2 ANQGSEA. The CDR3 spells CSVEPGGEYYGYTF. The CDR3 region has the DNA TGCAGCGTTGAACCCGGAGGAGAATACTATGGCTACACCTTC.

The gene calls are TRBV5-6 and TRBJ2-4; no reliable D call. The ends were cut back, 5 bases at V and 5 bases at J, with 5 bases in the middle. The germline V gene encodes CDR1 SGHDT and CDR2 YYEEEE. The length of the CDR3 is 11 residues. In DNA, the CDR3 is TGTGCCAGCAGTTTAGAAAACATTCAGTACTTC. Its translation is CASSLENIQYF.

CDR3 loop: CASTRGRGNTGELFF. In nucleotides, the CDR3 is TGTGCCAGTACGAGGGGGCGAGGCAACACCGGGGAGCTGTTTTTT. The chain has TRBV19 and TRBJ2-2; TRBD1 matches at 7 bases. Germline lookup yields CDR1 LNHDA and CDR2 SQIVND (reference sequence). This CDR3 region has 15 residues. Trimming removed 7 bases from V and 2 bases from J; junction bases left unmatched: 7.

The gene calls are TRBV28 and TRBJ2-5, with D perhaps being TRBD1 or TRBD2 (5 bases each). This CDR3 has 14 amino acids. Germline V lookup: CDR1 MDHEN, CDR2 SYDVKM. Between the trimmed V and J ends, which lost 5 bases and 6 bases, there was a span of 16 bases. The CDR3 DNA reads TGTGCCAGCAGTCCCGAGGGGCCGCTTCAGACCCAGTACTTC. Its translation: CASSPEGPLQTQYF.

CDR3 in DNA: TGTGCCAGCAGGTTTACGGCAGGGAGCTACAATGAGCAGTTCTTC. As protein: CASRFTAGSYNEQFF. The genes are TRBV2 and TRBJ2-1, with D perhaps matching TRBD1 or TRBD2 (5 bases each). Deletions cut 6 bases from V and 3 bases from J, with 15 bases between. Germline-derived CDR1 and CDR2 are SNHLY and FYNNEI. This CDR3 spans 15 amino acids.

The V and J genes are TRBV7-2 and TRBJ1-2; 8 bases are shared with TRBD1. The V and J ends lost 5 bases and 6 bases, in that order; junction bases with no gene match: 8. The germline V gene has CDR1 SGHTA and CDR2 FQGNSA. The CDR3 loop spans 14 amino acids. The DNA for the CDR3 is TGTGCCAGCAGCATAACGACAGGGGAACATGGCTACACCTTC. This sequence encodes CASSITTGEHGYTF.

The gene calls are TRBV18 and TRBJ1-2; 7 bases fit TRBD1. With 3 bases clipped from V and 4 bases from J, the junction kept 8 bases outside the gene matches. The CDR3 contains 15 residues. The germline gives CDR1 KGHSH, CDR2 LQKENI. In DNA, the CDR3 is TGTGCCAGCTCACCCACCCCTTCAGGGGGCTATGGCTACACCTTC. Amino acid sequence: CASSPTPSGGYGYTF. Together with reference TRBV18 and TRBJ1-2, the CDR3 gives the full variable domain: NAGVMQNPRHLVRRRGQEARLRCSPMKGHSHVYWYRQLPEEGLKFMVYLQKENIIDESGMPKERFSAEFPKEGPSILRIQQVVRGDSAAYFCASSPTPSGGYGYTFGSGTRLTVV.

The chain links TRBV5-6 to TRBJ2-7, with 9 positions matching TRBD1. After removal of 4 bases from V and 3 bases from J, the junction contained 5 bases not matched to a gene. The CDR3 has 14 residues. Germline CDR1 reads SGHDT; CDR2 reads YYEEEE. The CDR3 DNA is TGTGCCAGCAGCGCCGGGACAGGGAGCTACGAGCAGTACTTC. As protein: CASSAGTGSYEQYF.

By sample fraction, this clone is large. V is TRBV6-1 and J is TRBJ1-5; D not certain. The CDR3 covers 13 residues. Trimming took 10 bases from V and 5 from J, leaving 15 bases between them. CDR1 MNHNS and CDR2 SASEGT come from the germline V gene. The CDR3 loop is CATYQFCDQPQHF. CDR3 DNA sequence: TGTGCCACTTATCAGTTCTGCGATCAGCCCCAGCATTTT.

This chain uses TRBV7-8 with TRBJ1-5; D gene unclear. V was trimmed by 1 base and J by 9 bases, leaving 10 bases between them. CDR3 size: 13 residues. Germline CDR1 SGHVS, CDR2 FQNEAQ. The CDR3 loop reads CASSLVVGGPQHF. The CDR3 coding sequence is TGTGCCAGCAGCTTAGTAGTGGGTGGGCCCCAGCATTTT.

The chain recombines TRBV2 with TRBJ2-5; D uncertain. The CDR3 is 12 amino acids. Germline V gene sequence: CDR1 SNHLY, CDR2 FYNNEI. The ends were cut back, 7 bases at V and 4 bases at J, with 10 bases in the middle. CDR3 protein: CASKRELETQYF. The CDR3 DNA reads as TGTGCCAGCAAGAGAGAATTAGAGACCCAGTACTTC.

This clone has only a few counts. The V call is TRBV4-2, the J call TRBJ1-5; 9 bases map to TRBD1. From germline, CDR1 is LGHNA and CDR2 YNFKEQ. The CDR3 has 15 residues. J lost 4 bases, V lost 4 bases, and 5 bases had no gene match. This CDR3 is CASSRTGVLNQPQHF. The DNA for the CDR3 is TGTGCCAGCAGCCGGACAGGGGTCTTGAATCAGCCCCAGCATTTT.

V gene TRBV2 combines with J gene TRBJ2-5; possibly TRBD2 for D (6 bases). In germline, CDR1 is SNHLY, CDR2 FYNNEI. Trimming took off 2 bases at V and 5 bases at J, with 15 bases between the two ends. The CDR3 loop spans 15 amino acids. The CDR3 loop is CASSELEGSGETQYF. The CDR3 DNA reads TGTGCCAGCAGTGAACTGGAGGGGTCGGGGGAGACCCAGTACTTC.

The chain combines TRBV5-1 with TRBJ2-7, with 7 positions matching TRBD1. Trimming cost V 2 bases and J 0 bases; bases outside gene matches: 2. CDR1 and CDR2 (germline): SGHRS, YFSETQ. The CDR3 length is 14 residues. The CDR3 DNA sequence: TGCGCCAGCAGCTTCACAGGGGTCTCCTACGAGCAGTACTTC. Protein product: CASSFTGVSYEQYF. Supplemented by reference TRBV5-1 and TRBJ2-7, the full variable domain reads KAGVTQTPRYLIKTRGQQVTLSCSPISGHRSVSWYQQTPGQGLQFLFEYFSETQRNKGNFPGRFSGRQFSNSRSEMNVSTLELGDSALYLCASSFTGVSYEQYFGPGTRLTVT.

The chain has TRBV7-9 and TRBJ1-1; D is undetermined. V lost 2 bases to trimming and J lost 1 base, with 5 bases between them. The germline CDR1 and CDR2 sequences are SEHNR and FQNEAQ (reference sequence). This CDR3 region has 13 residues. DNA for the CDR3: TGTGCCAGCAGCTTACAGGAGAACACTGAAGCTTTCTTT. Translation gives CASSLQENTEAFF.